The following is a T cell receptor (beta chain) sequence with its context. V dropped 8 bases and J dropped 2 bases, with 7 bases sitting between them. Germline V CDR1 and CDR2: ENHRY, SYGVKD. This CDR3 has 12 amino acids. The data belong to a study of OX40 agonist ivuxolimab in advanced cancers. TCRdb's table, derived via immunoSEQ multiplex PCR, lists solely in-frame clones and lacks some. The sample lists around 62,000 clones; about nine tenths were seen once. Sequenced here: CD4+ or CD8+ T cells sorted from blood, sampled in a trial of the OX40 agonist ivuxolimab. This TCR derives from an adult with an advanced solid tumor such as melanoma, head and neck, liver or kidney cancer. The chain uses TRBV10-3 and TRBJ2-4; D is unresolved. CDR3 DNA sequence: TGTGCCATCGCAGATTCCAAAAACATTCAGTACTTC. It is translated as CAIADSKNIQYF.